This entry lists 19 T cell receptor beta chains sequenced from one sample in a study of CD8+ T cells in alopecia areata (dated by TCRdb to 2016 to 2018). Library prep was done by the immunoSEQ multiplex PCR assay. RNA was extracted from all samples and reverse transcribed into cDNA as template for TCR sequencing. TCRdb holds this immuneACCESS table with in-frame rearrangements only. Some clones are missing; in checked studies, unresolved V genes explain under half, and the rest has no known cause. The sample contains about 180,000 clones, 50% to 75% of them found a single time. The ten largest clones represent 16% of the sample. Sample treatment or condition, as interpreted from the label and publication: oral pan-JAK inhibitor, 5-10 mg twice daily. This sample comprised CD4+ T cells sorted from blood, obtained at approximately week 60, from a patient treated with tofacitinib. Receptor source: a human donor with alopecia areata.

The chain is built from TRBV4-2 and TRBJ1-1; the D gene is possibly TRBD1 (6 bases). Trimming took 0 bases from V and 7 from J, leaving 12 bases between them. Germline assignment: CDR1 LGHNA and CDR2 YNFKEQ. This CDR3 has 14 residues. The CDR3 here is CASSQEWDIGEAFF. The CDR3 coding sequence is TGTGCCAGCAGCCAAGAGTGGGACATCGGTGAAGCTTTCTTT.

The V and J genes are TRBV20-1 and TRBJ1-1; unclear D gene. Looked up from germline, CDR1 is DFQATT and CDR2 is SNEGSKA (reference sequence). Trimming took off 8 bases at V and 3 bases at J, with 10 bases between the two ends. The CDR3 totals 11 residues. The CDR3 region has the DNA TGCAGTCGAACGTCGGACACTGAAGCTTTCTTT. It is translated as CSRTSDTEAFF.

J is TRBJ1-2 and V is TRBV28, with D possibly matching TRBD1 (6 bases). The germline gives CDR1 MDHEN, CDR2 SYDVKM. This CDR3 spans 14 amino acids. V was cut by 6 bases and J by 7 bases, with 18 bases left in between. The CDR3 spells CASSYGRGGAGYTF. CDR3 nucleotide sequence: TGTGCCAGCAGCTACGGAAGAGGGGGAGCTGGCTACACCTTC.

Only a few counts were recorded for this clone. The chain has TRBV10-3 and TRBJ2-7, with TRBD1 identical over 9 bases. V lost 0 bases, J lost 2 bases, and 5 bases stayed unmatched. This CDR3 has 16 residues. Germline lookup yields CDR1 ENHRY and CDR2 SYGVKD. The chain's CDR3 is CAISESGTGRPYEQYF. The CDR3 coding sequence is TGTGCCATCAGTGAGTCGGGGACAGGGAGGCCCTACGAGCAGTACTTC.

The chain links TRBV2 to TRBJ2-5; 10 bases map to TRBD2. The ends lost 3 bases at V and 2 bases at J; junction bases unmatched: 6. The CDR3 has 16 residues. Per germline, CDR1 SNHLY and CDR2 FYNNEI. CDR3 protein: CASSEEQLAGQETQYF. The CDR3, as DNA: TGTGCCAGCAGTGAGGAACAACTAGCGGGGCAAGAGACCCAGTACTTC. Full variable domain (remainder filled in from reference TRBV2 and TRBJ2-5): EPEVTQTPSHQVTQMGQEVILRCVPISNHLYFYWYRQILGQKVEFLVSFYNNEISEKSEIFDDQFSVERPDGSNFTLKIRSTKLEDSAMYFCASSEEQLAGQETQYFGPGTRLLVL.

The rearrangement uses TRBV30 and TRBJ1-2; 7 nucleotides align to TRBD1. The germline V gene encodes CDR1 GTSNPN and CDR2 SVGIG (reference sequence). This CDR3 is 15 amino acids long. V lost 0 bases and J lost 4; bases outside the gene matches: 8. CDR3 in amino acids: CAWSVKGARIYGYTF. DNA of the CDR3: TGTGCCTGGAGTGTAAAGGGGGCGCGGATCTATGGCTACACCTTC.

The rearrangement joins TRBV29-1 to TRBJ2-7; D is uncertain. Per germline, CDR1 SQVTM and CDR2 ANQGSEA. Trimming stripped 8 bases from V and 6 bases from J, with 11 bases between. This CDR3 contains 10 residues. The CDR3 nucleotides read TGCAGCCCCCCCCGACCCGAGCAGTACTTC. Its protein is CSPPRPEQYF.

This clone was counted a few times. The chain couples TRBV5-6 to TRBJ2-3; 12 bases fit TRBD2. J lost 0 bases, V lost 2 bases, and 10 bases had no gene match. The germline V gene has CDR1 SGHDT and CDR2 YYEEEE. The CDR3 consists of 19 residues. The CDR3 DNA reads as TGTGCCAGCAGCTTCCTACTAGCGGGGGGAATGTCTAGCACAGATACGCAGTATTTT. It specifies CASSFLLAGGMSSTDTQYF.

The chain uses TRBV2 and TRBJ1-2, with 7 bases matching TRBD1. CDR1 SNHLY and CDR2 FYNNEI come from the germline V gene. V was pared by 6 bases and J by 7 bases, with 5 bases of the junction left unmatched. There are 12 residues in the CDR3. The CDR3 DNA is TGTGCCAGCAGGCAAACAGGGGTTGGCTACACCTTC. It yields the protein CASRQTGVGYTF.

The rearrangement links TRBV4-2 to TRBJ1-1; no clear D. With 3 bases removed from V and 1 base from J, the gap between germline ends came to 9 bases. The CDR3 covers 14 residues. Germline V gene sequence: CDR1 LGHNA, CDR2 YNFKEQ. For the CDR3, the DNA is TGTGCCAGCAGCCAGTCCCAGACGAACACTGAAGCTTTCTTT. Translation: CASSQSQTNTEAFF.

Regarding this clone: This CDR3 is also generated by other DNA sequences in the sample. The chain recombines TRBV30 with TRBJ1-1; weak D call: TRBD1 (6 bases). CDR1 is GTSNPN and CDR2 is SVGIG in the germline V gene (reference sequence). This CDR3 spans 14 amino acids. Trimming stripped 3 bases from V and 0 bases from J, with 11 bases between. Here the CDR3 reads CAWSAGQLNTEAFF. The CDR3 coding sequence is TGTGCCTGGAGCGCCGGACAGCTGAACACTGAAGCTTTCTTT.

V gene TRBV5-1 combines with J gene TRBJ2-7, with 10 bases that match TRBD1. CDR3 length equals 14 residues. Germline trimming cut 2 bases from V and 6 bases from J; bases unmatched to any gene: 5. The germline V gene has CDR1 SGHRS and CDR2 YFSETQ. The DNA for the CDR3 is TGCGCCAGCAGCTTCCGGGACAGGGGAAGCGAGCAGTACTTC. Its protein is CASSFRDRGSEQYF. The complete variable domain, with remaining parts taken from reference TRBV5-1 and TRBJ2-7, reads KAGVTQTPRYLIKTRGQQVTLSCSPISGHRSVSWYQQTPGQGLQFLFEYFSETQRNKGNFPGRFSGRQFSNSRSEMNVSTLELGDSALYLCASSFRDRGSEQYFGPGTRLTVT.

This clone was seen a few times. The rearrangement links TRBV28 to TRBJ2-7; 7 bases line up with TRBD1. This CDR3 contains 15 residues. Germline CDR1 and CDR2: MDHEN and SYDVKM. V trimming: 5 bases; J trimming: 4 bases; junction bases outside the gene matches: 11. CDR3 amino acids: CASSLERTGEYEQYF. The CDR3 DNA follows: TGTGCCAGCAGTCTCGAAAGGACAGGAGAGTACGAGCAGTACTTC.

This clone was counted a few times. The V and J genes are TRBV10-3 and TRBJ1-2, with 8 positions matching TRBD1. Germline loops: CDR1 ENHRY, CDR2 SYGVKD. CDR3 length: 19 amino acids. The V gene end was trimmed by 2 bases and the J gene end by 9 bases; junction bases not matched to a gene: 23. The CDR3 loop is CAISEPGQGSASLGWRYTF. The CDR3 region has the DNA TGTGCCATCAGTGAGCCTGGACAGGGATCGGCCAGCTTAGGTTGGCGCTACACCTTC.

The genes are TRBV7-6 and TRBJ2-1; D is unclear. V lost 2 bases and J lost 9, with 14 bases in between. Germline V gives CDR1 SGHVS, CDR2 FNYEAQ. This CDR3 region has 14 residues. The CDR3 region has the DNA TGTGCCAGCAGCTTACGGTTATCAGGCGGTGAGCAGTTCTTC. It codes for CASSLRLSGGEQFF.

This clone appeared a few times. V usage is TRBV6-6 and J usage is TRBJ2-3; weak D call: TRBD1 (6 bases). The ends were cut back, 6 bases at V and 8 bases at J, with 12 bases in the middle. The germline CDR1 and CDR2 sequences are MNHNY and SVGAGI (reference sequence). This CDR3 spans 12 amino acids. This chain's CDR3 is CASSLDRITQYF. The CDR3 region has the DNA TGTGCCAGCAGCCTGGACAGAATTACGCAGTATTTT.

V gene TRBV29-1 combines with J gene TRBJ2-2, with a weak D call TRBD1 (5 bases). The germline V gene encodes CDR1 SQVTM and CDR2 ANQGSEA. Trimming shortened V by 5 bases and J by 1 base, and 8 bases separated the two germline ends. The CDR3 spans 13 residues. CDR3 amino acids: CSVPGQNTGELFF. DNA of the CDR3: TGCAGCGTTCCCGGACAGAACACCGGGGAGCTGTTTTTT.

This clone showed up just once. The chain has TRBV15 and TRBJ2-2, with 10 bases that match TRBD1. CDR1 is LNHNV and CDR2 is YYDKDF in the germline V gene (reference sequence). This CDR3 has 16 amino acids. V dropped 0 bases and J dropped 6; count of bases not matched to a gene: 4. The CDR3 DNA reads TGTGCCACCAGCAGAGAGGGACAGGGGTTCCCCGGGGAGCTGTTTTTT. Translation gives CATSREGQGFPGELFF. Filled out from reference TRBV15 and TRBJ2-2, the complete variable domain reads DAMVIQNPRYQVTQFGKPVTLSCSQTLNHNVMYWYQQKSSQAPKLLFHYYDKDFNNEADTPDNFQSRRPNTSFCFLDIRSPGLGDTAMYLCATSREGQGFPGELFFGEGSRLTVL.

Only one count was recorded for this clone. The genes are TRBV29-1 and TRBJ2-5; TRBD1 matches 10 bases. After removal of 5 bases from V and 3 bases from J, the junction contained 3 bases not matched to a gene. There are 13 residues in the CDR3. Germline V gene lookup returns CDR1 SQVTM and CDR2 ANQGSEA. In nucleotides, the CDR3 is TGCAGCGTTTGGACAGGGGGGGAAGAGACCCAGTACTTC. Amino acids: CSVWTGGEETQYF.